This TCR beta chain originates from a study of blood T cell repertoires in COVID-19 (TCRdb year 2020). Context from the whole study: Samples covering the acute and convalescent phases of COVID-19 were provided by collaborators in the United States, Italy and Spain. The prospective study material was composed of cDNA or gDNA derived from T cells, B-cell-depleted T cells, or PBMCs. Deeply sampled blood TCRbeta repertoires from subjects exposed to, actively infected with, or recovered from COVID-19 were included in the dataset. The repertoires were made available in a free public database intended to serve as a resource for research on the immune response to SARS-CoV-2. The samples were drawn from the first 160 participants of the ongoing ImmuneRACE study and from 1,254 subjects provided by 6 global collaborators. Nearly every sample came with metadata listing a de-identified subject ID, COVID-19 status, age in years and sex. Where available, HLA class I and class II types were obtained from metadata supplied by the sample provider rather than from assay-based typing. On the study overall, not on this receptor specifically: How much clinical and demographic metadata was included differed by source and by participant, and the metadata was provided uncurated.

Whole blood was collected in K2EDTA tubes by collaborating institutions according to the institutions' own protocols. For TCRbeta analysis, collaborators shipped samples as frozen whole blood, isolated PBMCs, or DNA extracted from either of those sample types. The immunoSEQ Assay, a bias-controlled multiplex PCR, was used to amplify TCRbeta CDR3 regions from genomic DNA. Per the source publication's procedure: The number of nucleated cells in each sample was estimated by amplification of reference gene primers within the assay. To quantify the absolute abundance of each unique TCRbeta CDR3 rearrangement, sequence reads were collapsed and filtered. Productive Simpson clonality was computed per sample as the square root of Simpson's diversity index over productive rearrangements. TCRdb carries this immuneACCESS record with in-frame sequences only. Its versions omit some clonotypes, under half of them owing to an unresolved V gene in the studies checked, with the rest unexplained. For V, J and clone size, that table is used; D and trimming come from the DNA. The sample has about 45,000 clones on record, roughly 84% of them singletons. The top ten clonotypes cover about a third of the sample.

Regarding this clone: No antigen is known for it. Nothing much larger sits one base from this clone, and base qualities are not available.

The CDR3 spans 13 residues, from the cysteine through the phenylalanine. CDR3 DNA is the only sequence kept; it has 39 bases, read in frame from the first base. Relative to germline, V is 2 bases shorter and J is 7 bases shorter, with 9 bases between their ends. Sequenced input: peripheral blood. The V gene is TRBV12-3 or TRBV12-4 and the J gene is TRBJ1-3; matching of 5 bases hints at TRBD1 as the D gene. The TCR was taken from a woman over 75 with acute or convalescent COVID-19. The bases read TGTGCCAGCAGTTTAACGGGGACTAACACCATATATTTT. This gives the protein CASSLTGTNTIYF.